This TCR beta chain appears in the sequencing data of a study of blood T cell repertoires in COVID-19. Sequencing used immunoSEQ multiplex PCR; TCRdb keeps in-frame clones, though not all of them. This sample yields fewer than 250,000 clones, of which 88% are seen a single time; around 15% belongs to the top ten. CDR1 is SGHVS and CDR2 is FQNEAQ in the germline V gene. The CDR3 has 15 amino acids. J was trimmed by 8 bases and V by 2 bases; bases with no gene match: 6. The sequence came from a woman aged 45-59 years with acute COVID-19. The chain couples TRBV7-8 to TRBJ1-6; 7 bases fit TRBD1. Sample: PBMCs or T cells enriched from blood (not recorded which). The CDR3 DNA reads as TGTGCCAGCAGCTTAAGAGGGGGCATGGATTCACCCCTCCACTTT. Translating it yields CASSLRGGMDSPLHF.